The entry below describes one TCR beta chain. What it recognizes is unknown. This record belongs to a study of cytomegalovirus exposure and HLA in healthy donors. General observations from the study: The study designated 150 or so TCR beta chains cytomegalovirus-associated. Accounts indicate the classifier identified cytomegalovirus status with strong specificity and sensitivity.

With 60 Vbeta and 13 Jbeta primers, the PCR was carried out. The assay was immunoSEQ multiplex PCR, and TCRdb's table has in-frame clones only and misses some. The data hold over 55,000 clones, with around three quarters observed a single time. V lost 6 bases and J lost 7; bases outside the gene matches: 9. The germline V gene encodes CDR1 WSHSY and CDR2 SAAADI. The CDR3 is made up of 16 amino acids. Input material: PBMCs. The gene calls are TRBV10-2 and TRBJ2-1; 13 nucleotides match TRBD2. This clonotype was sampled from a woman in her 30s in good health and CMV-seronegative. CDR3 nucleotide sequence: TGCGCCAGCAGATCCACTAGCGGGGGGGCGGGGAATGAGCAGTTCTTC. Translated: CASRSTSGGAGNEQFF.